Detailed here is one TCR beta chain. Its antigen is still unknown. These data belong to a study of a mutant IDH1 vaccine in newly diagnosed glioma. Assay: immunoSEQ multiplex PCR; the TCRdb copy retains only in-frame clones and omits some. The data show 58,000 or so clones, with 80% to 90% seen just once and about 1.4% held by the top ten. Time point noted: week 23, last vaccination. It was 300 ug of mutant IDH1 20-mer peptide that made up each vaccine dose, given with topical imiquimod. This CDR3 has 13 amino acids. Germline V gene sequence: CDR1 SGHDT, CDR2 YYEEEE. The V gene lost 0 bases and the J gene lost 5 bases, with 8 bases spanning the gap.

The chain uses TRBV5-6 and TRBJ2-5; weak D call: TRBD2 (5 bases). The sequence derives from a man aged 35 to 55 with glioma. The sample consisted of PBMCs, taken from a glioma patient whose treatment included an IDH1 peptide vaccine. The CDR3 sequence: CASSLVGGETQYF. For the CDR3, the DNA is TGTGCCAGCAGCTTGGTTGGAGGTGAGACCCAGTACTTC.